This TCR beta chain stems from a study of OX40 agonist ivuxolimab in advanced cancers. The overall study: Patients were treated with ivuxolimab, an agonistic anti-OX40 (CD134) antibody. Study outcomes and limitations: On average, CD8+ T cells showed a greater number of expanded clones than CD4+.

Method: immunoSEQ multiplex PCR; TCRdb's copy keeps in-frame clones and lacks some. This sample has roughly 76,000 clones, with 85% found just once. Turning to this clone: The antigen is not known.

Unmatched junction bases numbered 14, after V lost 1 base and J lost 6 bases. The length of the CDR3 is 17 residues. Per germline, CDR1 SGHRS and CDR2 YFSETQ. This specimen was CD4+ or CD8+ T cells sorted from blood, taken in a trial of the OX40 agonist ivuxolimab. The chain links TRBV5-1 to TRBJ1-2; TRBD1 aligns across 8 bases. The receptor was derived from an adult with an advanced solid tumor such as melanoma, head and neck, liver or kidney cancer. The CDR3 here is CASSLRGQEGTKDGYTF. The CDR3, as DNA: TGCGCCAGCAGCTTGAGGGGACAGGAGGGGACTAAGGATGGCTACACCTTC. Full variable domain (remainder filled in from reference TRBV5-1 and TRBJ1-2): KAGVTQTPRYLIKTRGQQVTLSCSPISGHRSVSWYQQTPGQGLQFLFEYFSETQRNKGNFPGRFSGRQFSNSRSEMNVSTLELGDSALYLCASSLRGQEGTKDGYTFGSGTRLTVV.